The 20 T cell receptor beta chains given below trace back to one sample, sequenced in a study of OX40 agonist ivuxolimab in advanced cancers. This table comes from immunoSEQ multiplex PCR, and its TCRdb copy is limited to in-frame clones, with some not included. The repertoire holds about 100,000 clones, with under 90% as singletons. The sequencing used CD4+ or CD8+ T cells sorted from blood, collected in a trial of the OX40 agonist ivuxolimab. All receptors derive from an adult with an advanced solid tumor such as melanoma, head and neck, liver or kidney cancer.

The chain recombines TRBV5-1 with TRBJ2-7; D remains unclear. The length of the CDR3 is 13 residues. Trimming removed 1 base from V and 2 bases from J, with 7 bases in between. Germline V gene lookup returns CDR1 SGHRS and CDR2 YFSETQ. The CDR3 protein is CASSLRLTYEQYF. In DNA, the CDR3 is TGCGCCAGCAGCTTGCGGCTAACCTACGAGCAGTACTTC.

The chain joins TRBV7-9 to TRBJ2-6; D is perhaps TRBD1 or TRBD2 (5 bases each). The CDR3 covers 17 residues. Deletions cut 5 bases from V and 1 base from J, with 15 bases between. Germline V gene sequence: CDR1 SEHNR, CDR2 FQNEAQ (reference sequence). CDR3 nucleotides: TGTGCCAGCAGCCCCCGGCAGGGAGAATCTGGGGCCAACGTCCTGACTTTC. This encodes CASSPRQGESGANVLTF.

J is TRBJ2-7 and V is TRBV30; D gene ambiguous. The CDR3 has 11 residues. V gave up 2 bases and J gave up 2 bases, with 4 bases separating them. The germline V gene encodes CDR1 GTSNPN and CDR2 SVGIG (reference sequence). The CDR3 coding sequence is TGTGCCTGGAGTTCCCCCTACGAGCAGTACTTC. It yields the protein CAWSSPYEQYF.

The gene calls are TRBV9 and TRBJ1-5; D might be TRBD1 (5 bases). Germline loops: CDR1 SGDLS, CDR2 YYNGEE. V was pared by 4 bases and J by 9 bases, with 38 bases between. The CDR3 totals 21 residues. For the CDR3, the DNA is TGTGCCAGCAGCCATACATCTCATGGGGGGTTACGTATGTCCGTGGAGTGGCCCCAGCATTTT. Amino acids: CASSHTSHGGLRMSVEWPQHF.

This clone has a handful of counts. The chain uses TRBV9 and TRBJ2-3; D not resolved. Germline loops: CDR1 SGDLS, CDR2 YYNGEE. CDR3 length: 13 amino acids. Between the trimmed V and J ends, which lost 4 bases and 5 bases, there was a span of 11 bases. The CDR3 here is CASSPRFLDTQYF. CDR3 bases: TGTGCCAGCAGCCCTCGTTTCCTAGATACGCAGTATTTT.

The chain has TRBV7-9 and TRBJ1-2; the D is unclear. Trimming took off 7 bases at V and 1 base at J, with 28 bases between the two ends. Germline CDR1 SEHNR, CDR2 FQNEAQ (reference sequence). The CDR3 loop spans 19 amino acids. CDR3 nucleotides: TGTGCCAGCACCAACCGGGCCCATGGTTCCTTCCCCCATAACTATGGCTACACCTTC. Translation: CASTNRAHGSFPHNYGYTF.

This clone has just one count. The rearrangement uses TRBV6-5 and TRBJ1-5, with D perhaps matching TRBD1 (5 bases). Trimming took off 0 bases at V and 11 bases at J, with 11 bases between the two ends. This CDR3 contains 13 residues. Looked up from germline, CDR1 is MNHEY and CDR2 is SVGAGI. The CDR3 coding sequence is TGTGCCAGCAGTTACTCGCAGGAGACAGCCCAGCATTTT. Translation: CASSYSQETAQHF.

The rearrangement uses TRBV6-4 and TRBJ2-1; TRBD2 aligns across 14 bases. Germline V gene lookup returns CDR1 MRHNA and CDR2 SNTAGT. This CDR3 is 15 amino acids long. The trim removed 8 bases at V and 8 bases at J, leaving 8 bases unmatched. The CDR3 DNA sequence: TGTGCCAGCGGAGATGGGACTAGCGGGGGCGATGAGCAGTTCTTC. Protein sequence: CASGDGTSGGDEQFF.

This chain connects TRBV10-3 to TRBJ1-1; D not certain. This CDR3 has 14 residues. The V end lost 0 bases, the J end lost 4 bases, and 9 bases lay between the germline ends. The V gene's germline CDR1 is ENHRY and CDR2 SYGVKD. The CDR3 spells CAISESTGGTEAFF. For the CDR3, the DNA is TGTGCCATCAGTGAGTCTACGGGAGGCACTGAAGCTTTCTTT.

The rearrangement uses TRBV6-5 and TRBJ1-6; D not certain. Trimming took 6 bases from V and 4 from J, leaving 13 bases between them. Per the germline V gene, CDR1 is MNHEY and CDR2 is SVGAGI. The CDR3 sequence is 15 residues long. The CDR3 reads CASSRRTEYNSPLHF. In DNA form, the CDR3 reads TGTGCCAGCAGCCGACGGACCGAATATAATTCACCCCTCCACTTT.

The rearrangement uses TRBV4-1 and TRBJ1-2; D gene unclear. Germline V gives CDR1 MGHRA, CDR2 YSYEKL. Trimming took off 3 bases at V and 1 base at J, with 9 bases between the two ends. This CDR3 comprises 14 residues. CDR3 in DNA: TGCGCCAGCAGCCAGACGGAGGTTAACTATGGCTACACCTTC. Its translation is CASSQTEVNYGYTF.

This chain joins TRBV15 and TRBJ2-7; 7 positions match TRBD1. Per the germline V gene, CDR1 is LNHNV and CDR2 is YYDKDF (reference sequence). With V trimmed by 0 bases and J by 9 bases, 8 bases remained unmatched. The length of the CDR3 is 14 residues. CDR3 nucleotide sequence: TGTGCCACCAGCAGAGACCTGACACGACAGGGGCAGTACTTC. Translation: CATSRDLTRQGQYF.

The rearrangement links TRBV6-5 to TRBJ1-2, with a weak D call TRBD1 (5 bases). The CDR3 runs 14 residues. CDR1 MNHEY and CDR2 SVGAGI come from the germline V gene. Trimming pared 1 base from V and 6 bases from J, leaving 12 bases between. The CDR3 loop reads CASSYLGGGNGYTF. CDR3 nucleotides: TGTGCCAGCAGTTACTTGGGTGGGGGGAATGGCTACACCTTC.

The genes are TRBV15 and TRBJ2-7; D ambiguous. The CDR3 totals 14 residues. The germline V gene encodes CDR1 LNHNV and CDR2 YYDKDF (reference sequence). V was trimmed by 0 bases and J by 1 base, leaving 7 bases between them. The CDR3 nucleotides are TGTGCCACCAGCAGAGATCTAGTATCCTACGAGCAGTACTTC. Residues: CATSRDLVSYEQYF.

The chain has TRBV10-2 and TRBJ2-7, with 7 bases fitting TRBD1. The V segment lost 6 bases and the J segment 1 base; nucleotides outside the gene matches: 12. CDR3 length equals 16 residues. Per the germline V gene, CDR1 is WSHSY and CDR2 is SAAADI. CDR3 sequence: CASRNPGTEVSYEQYF. CDR3 bases: TGCGCCAGCAGAAACCCCGGGACAGAGGTGTCCTACGAGCAGTACTTC.

J is TRBJ2-5 and V is TRBV5-6, with D unclear. The CDR3 is made up of 12 amino acids. V lost 3 bases, J lost 4 bases, and 7 bases lay in between. Germline V lookup: CDR1 SGHDT, CDR2 YYEEEE. The CDR3 bases are TGTGCCAGCAGCTCCTGGGGAGAGACCCAGTACTTC. It specifies CASSSWGETQYF.

This rearrangement joins TRBV18 to TRBJ2-7; a weak D match, TRBD2 (5 bases). V lost 3 bases and J lost 2, with 14 bases in between. The CDR3 contains 15 residues. Germline V gene data show CDR1 as KGHSH and CDR2 as LQKENI. The CDR3 DNA sequence: TGTGCCAGCTCACCCGTCCCGGGGAATCCCTACGAGCAGTACTTC. This encodes CASSPVPGNPYEQYF.

The rearrangement joins TRBV5-1 to TRBJ1-2; D is uncertain. Between the trimmed V and J ends, which lost 4 bases and 5 bases, there was a span of 15 bases. This CDR3 has 14 residues. Germline-derived CDR1 and CDR2 are SGHRS and YFSETQ. CDR3 coding DNA: TGCGCCAGCAGCCAGACCCAACCCCCTTATGGCTACACCTTC. It yields the protein CASSQTQPPYGYTF.

The J gene is TRBJ2-1, the V gene TRBV11-3, with D possibly being TRBD2 (5 bases). Germline lookup yields CDR1 SGHNT and CDR2 YENEEA. The CDR3 sequence is 15 residues long. V lost 2 bases and J lost 9, with 17 bases in between. DNA for the CDR3: TGTGCCAGCAGCTTACCTGGCGGAGGAGACGGTGAGCAGTTCTTC. Translated: CASSLPGGGDGEQFF.

The chain uses TRBV6-1 and TRBJ2-5, with a tentative D call TRBD2 (5 bases). Judging by the DNA end, TRBJ2-7 fits better; the J call may be wrong. The CDR3 has 11 residues. Germline V gene data show CDR1 as MNHNS and CDR2 as SASEGT. As DNA, the CDR3 is TGTGCCAGCACTACGGGGTACGAGCAGTACTTC. It is translated as CASTTGYEQYF.